One T cell receptor beta chain is described in this entry. The sample comes from a study of T-cell reconstitution after alpha-beta-depleted transplantation in children. Unique molecular identifiers were used in preparing the TCRbeta library. MiXCR, applied by TCRdb to the PCR reads, yields one record per CDR3 protein. The repertoire holds almost 400,000 distinct CDR3 sequences, with just over 20% as singletons. V shed 3 bases and J 7 bases; nucleotides not matched to a gene: 7. The CDR3 covers 15 residues. The sequence came from a human donor who donated a stem cell graft to a child with acute myeloid leukemia. The sequenced sample was PBMCs from the stem cell graft donor, obtained from the stem cell graft. J is TRBJ2-7 and V is TRBV12-3 or TRBV12-4; TRBD1 agrees at 12 bases. Here the CDR3 reads CASSFAGQGAGEQYF. CDR3 DNA sequence: TGTGCCAGCAGTTTTGCGGGACAGGGGGCCGGGGAGCAGTACTTC.